The T cell receptor (beta chain) described here comes from a study of spatial heterogeneity in lung cancer. Study as a whole: Combinations of a unique TCR and a UMI were tallied in raw reads, and on average each appeared more than ten times. Study conclusions and caveats: Detection of ubiquitous tumor TCRs in blood was higher at resection than follow-up.

TCRdb reanalysed the 5' RACE reads using MiXCR and keeps one entry per CDR3 protein. This table holds 10,000 to 13,000 distinct CDR3 sequences, roughly 7.9% found once. This clonotype has ten or more counts. Its antigen is currently unknown. Time point defined: sample taken at primary tumor resection. Whole RNA from tumor, nontumor lung or frozen PBMC was sequenced unsorted. The length of the CDR3 is 14 residues. V lost 8 bases and J lost 0, with 11 bases in between. CDR1 is MNHNS and CDR2 is SASEGT in the germline V gene. This sequence was found in a male donor with early-stage non-small cell lung cancer. Here the sequenced sample was PBMCs, taken at surgery. The chain links TRBV6-1 to TRBJ1-5, with D unresolved. The CDR3 bases are TGTGCCAGCGTACCCCGGTATAGCAATCAGCCCCAGCATTTT. Amino acid sequence: CASVPRYSNQPQHF.